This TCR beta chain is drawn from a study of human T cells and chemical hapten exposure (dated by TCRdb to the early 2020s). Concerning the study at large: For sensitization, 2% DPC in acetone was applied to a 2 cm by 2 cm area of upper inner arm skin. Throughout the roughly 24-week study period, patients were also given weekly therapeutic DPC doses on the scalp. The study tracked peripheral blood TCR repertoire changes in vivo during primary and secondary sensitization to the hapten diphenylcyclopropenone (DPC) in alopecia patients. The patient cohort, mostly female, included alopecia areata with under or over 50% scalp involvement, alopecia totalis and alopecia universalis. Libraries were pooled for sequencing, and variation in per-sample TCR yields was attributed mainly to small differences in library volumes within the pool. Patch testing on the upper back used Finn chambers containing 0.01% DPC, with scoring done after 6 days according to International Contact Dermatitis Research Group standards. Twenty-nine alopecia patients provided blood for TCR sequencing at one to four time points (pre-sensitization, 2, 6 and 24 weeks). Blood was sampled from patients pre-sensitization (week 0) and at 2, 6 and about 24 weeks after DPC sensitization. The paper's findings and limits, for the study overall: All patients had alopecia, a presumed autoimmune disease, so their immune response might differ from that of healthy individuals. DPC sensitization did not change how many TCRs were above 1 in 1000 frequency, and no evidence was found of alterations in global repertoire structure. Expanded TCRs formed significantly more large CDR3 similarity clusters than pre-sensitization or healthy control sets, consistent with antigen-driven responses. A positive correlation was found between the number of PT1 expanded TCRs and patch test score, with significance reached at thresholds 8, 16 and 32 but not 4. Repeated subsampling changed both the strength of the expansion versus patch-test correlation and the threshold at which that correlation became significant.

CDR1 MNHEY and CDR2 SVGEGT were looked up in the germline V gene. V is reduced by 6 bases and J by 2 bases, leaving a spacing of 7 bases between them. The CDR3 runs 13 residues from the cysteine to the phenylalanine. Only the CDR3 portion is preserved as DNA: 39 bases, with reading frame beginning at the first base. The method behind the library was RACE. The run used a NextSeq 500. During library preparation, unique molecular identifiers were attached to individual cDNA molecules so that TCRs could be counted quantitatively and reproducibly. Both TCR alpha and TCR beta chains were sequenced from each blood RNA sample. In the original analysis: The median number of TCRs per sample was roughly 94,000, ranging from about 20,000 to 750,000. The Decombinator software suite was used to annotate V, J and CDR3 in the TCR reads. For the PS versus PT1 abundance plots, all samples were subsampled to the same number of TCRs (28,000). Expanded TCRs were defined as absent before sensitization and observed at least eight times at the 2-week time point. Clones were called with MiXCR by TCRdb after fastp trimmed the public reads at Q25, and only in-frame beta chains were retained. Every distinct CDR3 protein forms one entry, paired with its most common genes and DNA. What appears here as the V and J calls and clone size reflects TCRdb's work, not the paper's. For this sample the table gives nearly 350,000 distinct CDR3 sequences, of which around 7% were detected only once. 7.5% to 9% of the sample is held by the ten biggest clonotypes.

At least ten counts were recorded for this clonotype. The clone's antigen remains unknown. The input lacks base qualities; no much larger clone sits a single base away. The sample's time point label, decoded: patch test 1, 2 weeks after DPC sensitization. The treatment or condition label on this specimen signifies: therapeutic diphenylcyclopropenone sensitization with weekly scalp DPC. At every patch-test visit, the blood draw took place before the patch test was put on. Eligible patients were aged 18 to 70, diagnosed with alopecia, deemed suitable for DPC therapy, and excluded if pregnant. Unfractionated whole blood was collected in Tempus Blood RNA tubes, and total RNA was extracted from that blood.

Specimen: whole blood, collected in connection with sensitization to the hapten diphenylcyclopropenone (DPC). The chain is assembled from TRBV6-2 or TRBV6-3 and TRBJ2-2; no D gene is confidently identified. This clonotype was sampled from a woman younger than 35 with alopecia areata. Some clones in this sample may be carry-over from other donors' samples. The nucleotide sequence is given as TGTGCCAGCAGAAACAGCAACACCGGGGAGCTGTTTTTT. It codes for CASRNSNTGELFF.